Listed below are T cell receptor beta chains from one sample, sequenced in a study of blood T cell repertoires in COVID-19. Only in-frame clones appear in the TCRdb table, and some are missing; sequencing was by immunoSEQ multiplex PCR. The sample shows some 300,000 clones, 88% of them seen only once. Sequencing was carried out using PBMCs or T cells enriched from blood (not recorded which). All receptors come from a woman aged 60-75 years in a cohort exposed to, infected with or recovered from COVID-19 (not recorded which). Both conserved end residues are part of each CDR3. A D gene is named only where the DNA matches it firmly. Clone size is shown for a subset of rows, as once, few, many or a class of expanded clone.

d_gene	abundance	v_gene	j_gene	CDR3aa	CDR3nt
TRBD1	.	TRBV28	TRBJ2-1	CASSRDRGYNEQFF	TGTGCCAGCAGTCGGGACAGGGGCTACAATGAGCAGTTCTTC
TRBD2	.	TRBV2	TRBJ2-1	CASSEARLAGYNEQFF	TGTGCCAGCAGTGAAGCCCGACTAGCGGGGTACAATGAGCAGTTCTTC
.	few	TRBV27	TRBJ1-4	CASSYYQGSEKLFF	TGTGCCAGCAGTTATTACCAGGGGAGCGAAAAACTGTTTTTT
.	many	TRBV5-1	TRBJ1-4	CASSFGRGEKLFF	TGCGCCAGCAGCTTCGGCAGGGGTGAAAAACTGTTTTTT
TRBD2	.	TRBV7-3	TRBJ2-1	CASSTRSGDYYNEQFF	TGTGCCAGCAGCACGCGTAGCGGGGATTATTACAATGAGCAGTTCTTC
.	.	TRBV9	TRBJ2-5	CASSVGLGRGPQETQYF	TGTGCCAGCAGCGTAGGGTTGGGCAGGGGCCCCCAAGAGACCCAGTACTTC
TRBD1	.	TRBV6-5	TRBJ1-2	CASSYAGGRGYTF	TGTGCCAGCAGTTACGCAGGGGGGCGCGGCTACACCTTC
TRBD1	.	TRBV18	TRBJ2-2	CASSPPPGTGGYGTRELFF	TGTGCCAGCTCACCCCCCCCGGGGACAGGGGGTTATGGGACCAGGGAGCTGTTTTTT
.	.	TRBV7-8	TRBJ1-2	CASSFDGFGYTF	TGTGCCAGCAGCTTTGACGGGTTTGGCTACACCTTC
.	.	TRBV19	TRBJ1-1	CASSPTGLAEAFF	TGTGCCAGTAGCCCGACGGGGTTGGCTGAAGCTTTCTTT
TRBD1	.	TRBV2	TRBJ1-6	CASTLGQGYNSPLHF	TGTGCCAGCACACTGGGACAGGGGTATAATTCACCCCTCCACTTT
.	.	TRBV21-1	TRBJ2-7	CASSKRGKVPSYEQYF	TGTGCCAGCAGCAAAAGGGGAAAGGTCCCTTCCTACGAGCAGTACTTC
TRBD2	.	TRBV4-1	TRBJ2-1	CASSHVLKRELLGVNEQFF	TGCGCCAGCAGCCATGTTTTGAAGCGGGAGCTTTTGGGAGTCAATGAGCAGTTCTTC
TRBD2	.	TRBV18	TRBJ2-1	CASSPLTSGASYNEQFF	TGTGCCAGCTCACCACTGACTAGCGGGGCTTCCTACAATGAGCAGTTCTTC
TRBD2	.	TRBV11-2	TRBJ2-7	CASSLGGLAEQYEQYF	TGTGCCAGCAGCTTAGGGGGACTAGCGGAACAGTACGAGCAGTACTTC
.	.	TRBV2	TRBJ2-2	CASRTAGSAGELFF	TGTGCCAGCAGGACCGCAGGATCCGCCGGGGAGCTGTTTTTT
TRBD1	.	TRBV7-8	TRBJ2-6	CASSLMGQGGSGANVLTF	TGTGCCAGCAGCCTGATGGGACAGGGAGGCTCTGGGGCCAACGTCCTGACTTTC
.	once	TRBV30	TRBJ2-7	CAWRGGSSYEQYF	TGTGCCTGGAGGGGTGGGAGCTCCTACGAGCAGTACTTC
TRBD1	.	TRBV19	TRBJ1-6	CASSTTGQGRYNSPLHF	TGTGCCAGTAGTACCACCGGACAGGGGAGATATAATTCACCCCTCCACTTT
.	.	TRBV19	TRBJ1-1	CASSIDGETGPMNTEAFF	TGTGCCAGTAGTATAGATGGGGAAACAGGGCCCATGAACACTGAAGCTTTCTTT
.	.	TRBV18	TRBJ1-6	CASSRDNNSPLHF	TGTGCCAGCTCACGGGACAATAATTCACCCCTCCACTTT
TRBD1	.	TRBV30	TRBJ2-3	CAWSVRRTGGTDTQYF	TGTGCCTGGAGTGTAAGGCGGACAGGGGGCACAGATACGCAGTATTTT
.	.	TRBV9	TRBJ1-3	CASSVDPGTGNTIYF	TGTGCCAGCAGCGTCGACCCAGGGACTGGAAACACCATATATTTT
.	.	TRBV7-8	TRBJ2-1	CASSLGGHNEQFF	TGTGCCAGCAGCTTAGGAGGGCACAATGAGCAGTTCTTC
.	.	TRBV3-1/TRBV3-2	TRBJ2-7	CASSSGYEQYF	TGTGCCAGCAGCAGCGGGTACGAGCAGTACTTC
.	.	TRBV10-1	TRBJ2-7	CASSPRQGSWYEQYF	TGCGCCAGCAGTCCGCGGCAGGGGTCTTGGTACGAGCAGTACTTC
TRBD2	.	TRBV9	TRBJ2-1	CASSPGLAEYNEQFF	TGTGCCAGCAGCCCGGGACTAGCGGAGTACAATGAGCAGTTCTTC
.	.	TRBV5-1	TRBJ2-7	CASSLNGVGSYEQYF	TGCGCCAGCAGCTTGAACGGGGTTGGTTCTTACGAGCAGTACTTC
TRBD2	.	TRBV25-1	TRBJ2-1	CASSLLAGDYNEQFF	TGTGCCAGCAGTCTACTAGCGGGAGACTACAATGAGCAGTTCTTC
.	.	TRBV19	TRBJ2-1	CASSIAAVQPYNEQFF	TGTGCCAGTAGTATAGCTGCGGTGCAACCCTACAATGAGCAGTTCTTC